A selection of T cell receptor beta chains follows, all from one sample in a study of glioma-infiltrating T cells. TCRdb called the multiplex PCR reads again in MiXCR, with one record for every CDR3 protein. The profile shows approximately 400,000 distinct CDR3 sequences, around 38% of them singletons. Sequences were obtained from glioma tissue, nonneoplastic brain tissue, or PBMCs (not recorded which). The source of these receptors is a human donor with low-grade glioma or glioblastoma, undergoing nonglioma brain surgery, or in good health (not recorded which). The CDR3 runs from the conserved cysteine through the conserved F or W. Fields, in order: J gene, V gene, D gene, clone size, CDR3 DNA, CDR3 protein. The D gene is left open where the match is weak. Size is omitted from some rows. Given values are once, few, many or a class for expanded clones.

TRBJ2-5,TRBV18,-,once,TGTGCCAGCTCATTACGCCAGGGGGAGACCCAGTACTTC,CASSLRQGETQYF
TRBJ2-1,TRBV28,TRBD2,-,TGTGCCAGCAGTTTGGGGGTTCCCAGACTAGCGGGGGGATTCAATGAGCAGTTCTTC,CASSLGVPRLAGGFNEQFF
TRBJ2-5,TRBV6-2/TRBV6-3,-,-,TGTGCCAGCAGTTCCTTAGAGTACCAAGAGACCCAGTACTTC,CASSSLEYQETQYF
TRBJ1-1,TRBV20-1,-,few,TGCAGTGCTGGCAGGGCCCCGGTCATGACTTTCTTT,CSAGRAPVMTFF
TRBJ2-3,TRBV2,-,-,TGTGCCAGCAGTTCAGACACAGATACGCAGTATTTT,CASSSDTDTQYF
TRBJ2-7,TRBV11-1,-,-,TGTGCCAGCAGCTTAGGGGATTCTTTTTCCTACGAGCAGTACTTC,CASSLGDSFSYEQYF
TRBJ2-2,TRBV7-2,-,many,TGTGCCAGCAGCTTAGCTCTAAACACCGGGGAGCTGTTTTTT,CASSLALNTGELFF
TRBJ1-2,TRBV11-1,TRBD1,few,TGTGCCAGCAGCGCCACTCCTCGACAGGGCGACTATGGCTACACCTTC,CASSATPRQGDYGYTF
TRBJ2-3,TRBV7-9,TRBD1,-,TGTGCCAGCAGCTTGCGACAGGGAATTACAGATACGCAGTATTTT,CASSLRQGITDTQYF
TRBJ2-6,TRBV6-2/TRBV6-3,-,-,TGTGCCAGCAGTTACTGGGACCTAGGCTCTGGGGCCAACGTCCTGACTTTC,CASSYWDLGSGANVLTF
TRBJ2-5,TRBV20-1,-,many,TGCAGTGCTAGTGGCGACTTGCAAGAGACCCAGTACTTC,CSASGDLQETQYF
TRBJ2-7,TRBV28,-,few,TGTGCCAGCAGTATCTCGTACGTGGGGGTCTACGAGCAGTACTTC,CASSISYVGVYEQYF
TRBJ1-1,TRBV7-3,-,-,TGTGCCAGCAGCTTAAAGCCACCGGGGGGGAGCACTGAAGCTTTCTTT,CASSLKPPGGSTEAFF
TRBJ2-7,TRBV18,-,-,TGTGCCAGCTCACCAAGAGGGACGGTGGGATACGAGCAGTACTTC,CASSPRGTVGYEQYF
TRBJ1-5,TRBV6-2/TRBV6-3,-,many,TGTGCCAGCAGTTCTACAGGGCTTTTTCAGCCCCAGCATTTT,CASSSTGLFQPQHF
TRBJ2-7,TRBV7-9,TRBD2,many,TGTGCCAGCAGCTTCCCAAGCGGGAGGGGTTACGAGCAGTACTTC,CASSFPSGRGYEQYF
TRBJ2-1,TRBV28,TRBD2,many,TGTGCCAGCAGTCCACCCCGACTAGCGGGAGACTACAATGAGCAGTTCTTC,CASSPPRLAGDYNEQFF